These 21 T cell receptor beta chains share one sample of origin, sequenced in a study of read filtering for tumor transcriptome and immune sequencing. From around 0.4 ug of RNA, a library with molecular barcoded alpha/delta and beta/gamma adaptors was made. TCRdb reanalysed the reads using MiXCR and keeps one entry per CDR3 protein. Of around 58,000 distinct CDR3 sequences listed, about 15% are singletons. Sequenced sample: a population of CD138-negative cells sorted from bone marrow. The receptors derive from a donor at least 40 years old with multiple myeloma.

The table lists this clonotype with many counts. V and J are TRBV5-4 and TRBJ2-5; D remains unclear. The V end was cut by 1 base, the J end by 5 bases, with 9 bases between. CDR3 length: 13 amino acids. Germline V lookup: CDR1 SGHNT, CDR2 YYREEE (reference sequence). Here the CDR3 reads CASSLSESETQYF. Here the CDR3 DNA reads TGTGCCAGCAGCTTGAGCGAGTCGGAGACCCAGTACTTC.

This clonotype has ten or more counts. In nucleotides, the CDR3 is TGTGCCAGCAGTACCGGACTAGCGGGAACAGATACGCAGTATTTT. Protein product: CASSTGLAGTDTQYF. The chain couples TRBV27 to TRBJ2-3; 12 bases agree with TRBD2. CDR3 length: 15 amino acids. In germline, CDR1 is MNHEY, CDR2 SMNVEV (reference sequence). J was trimmed by 3 bases and V by 5 bases; bases with no gene match: 3.

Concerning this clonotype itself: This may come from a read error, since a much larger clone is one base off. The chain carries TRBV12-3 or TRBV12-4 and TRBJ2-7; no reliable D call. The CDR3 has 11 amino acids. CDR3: CACSFGNEQYF. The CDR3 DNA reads TGTGCCTGCAGTTTCGGTAACGAGCAGTACTTC.

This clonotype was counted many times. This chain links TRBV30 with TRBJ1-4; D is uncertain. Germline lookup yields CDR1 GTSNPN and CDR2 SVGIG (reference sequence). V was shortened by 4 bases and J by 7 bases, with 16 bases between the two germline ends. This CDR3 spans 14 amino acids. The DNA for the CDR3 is TGTGCCTGGACAGCCTCACCCAGTGGTGAAAAACTGTTTTTT. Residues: CAWTASPSGEKLFF.

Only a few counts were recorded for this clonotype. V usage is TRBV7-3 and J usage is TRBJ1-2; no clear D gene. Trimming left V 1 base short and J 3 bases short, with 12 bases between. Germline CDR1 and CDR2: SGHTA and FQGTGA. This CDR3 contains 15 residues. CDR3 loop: CASSLSGQLDYGYTF. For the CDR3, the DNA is TGTGCCAGCAGCTTAAGCGGTCAGCTCGACTATGGCTACACCTTC.

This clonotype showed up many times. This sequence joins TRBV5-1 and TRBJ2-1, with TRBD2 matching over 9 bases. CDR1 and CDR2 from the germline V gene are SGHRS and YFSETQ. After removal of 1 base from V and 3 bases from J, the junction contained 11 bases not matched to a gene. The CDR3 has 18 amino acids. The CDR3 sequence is CASSLPLAGSNFYNEQFF. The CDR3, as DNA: TGCGCCAGCAGCTTGCCTCTAGCGGGGTCGAATTTCTACAATGAGCAGTTCTTC. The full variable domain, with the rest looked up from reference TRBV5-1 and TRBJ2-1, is KAGVTQTPRYLIKTRGQQVTLSCSPISGHRSVSWYQQTPGQGLQFLFEYFSETQRNKGNFPGRFSGRQFSNSRSEMNVSTLELGDSALYLCASSLPLAGSNFYNEQFFGPGTRLTVL.

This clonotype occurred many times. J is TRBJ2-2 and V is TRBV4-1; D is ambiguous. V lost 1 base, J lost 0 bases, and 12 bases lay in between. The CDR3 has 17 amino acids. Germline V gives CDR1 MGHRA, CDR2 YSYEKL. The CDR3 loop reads CASSQGYGAANTGELFF. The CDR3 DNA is TGCGCCAGCAGCCAAGGGTACGGAGCTGCGAACACCGGGGAGCTGTTTTTT.

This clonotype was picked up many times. CDR3 DNA sequence: TGCGCCAGCAGCAGTCGACAGGGGGCAATCATTCAGTACTTC. It encodes CASSSRQGAIIQYF. This chain links TRBV4-1 with TRBJ2-4; the match to TRBD1 covers 10 bases. The CDR3 contains 14 residues. Germline loops: CDR1 MGHRA, CDR2 YSYEKL. Trimming at V came to 5 bases and at J to 9 bases, leaving 7 bases not matched to a gene.

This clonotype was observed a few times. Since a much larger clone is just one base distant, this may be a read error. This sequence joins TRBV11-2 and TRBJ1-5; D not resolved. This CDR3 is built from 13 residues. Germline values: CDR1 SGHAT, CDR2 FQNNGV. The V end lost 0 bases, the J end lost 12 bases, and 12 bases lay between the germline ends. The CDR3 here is CASSLDPVACQHF. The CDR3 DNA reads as TGTGCCAGCAGCTTAGATCCTGTTGCGTGCCAGCATTTT.

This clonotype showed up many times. The CDR3 bases are TGTGCCAGCAGCTTACGTTCCGCGGACATTCAGTACTTC. The encoded protein is CASSLRSADIQYF. This chain links TRBV7-9 with TRBJ2-4; D gene ambiguous. CDR1 is SEHNR, CDR2 FQNEAQ, per germline (reference sequence). The CDR3 runs to 13 residues. Trimming removed 2 bases at V and 8 bases at J, with 10 bases between.

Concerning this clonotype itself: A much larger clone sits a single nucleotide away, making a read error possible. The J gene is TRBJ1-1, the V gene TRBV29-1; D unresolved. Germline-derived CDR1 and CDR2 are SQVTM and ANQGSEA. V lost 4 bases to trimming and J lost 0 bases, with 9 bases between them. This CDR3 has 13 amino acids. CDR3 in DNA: TGCAGCGTTGGGATAGTTGTGAACACTGAAGCTTTCTTT. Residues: CSVGIVVNTEAFF.

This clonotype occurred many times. CDR3 bases: TGCAGCGTTTTTGGGGCTAACAGGGGACGCCTCGCAGATACGCAGTATTTT. This encodes CSVFGANRGRLADTQYF. The V call is TRBV29-1, the J call TRBJ2-3, with 7 bases fitting TRBD1. The CDR3 has 17 amino acids. V lost 5 bases and J lost 4; bases outside the gene matches: 18. Germline loops: CDR1 SQVTM, CDR2 ANQGSEA.

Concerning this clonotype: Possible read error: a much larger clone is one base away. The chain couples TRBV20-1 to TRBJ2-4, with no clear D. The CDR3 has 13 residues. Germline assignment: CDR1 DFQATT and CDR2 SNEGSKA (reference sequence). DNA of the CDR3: TGCAGTGCCCCTTCGATGGGGAAAAACACTCAGTACTTC. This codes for CSAPSMGKNTQYF.

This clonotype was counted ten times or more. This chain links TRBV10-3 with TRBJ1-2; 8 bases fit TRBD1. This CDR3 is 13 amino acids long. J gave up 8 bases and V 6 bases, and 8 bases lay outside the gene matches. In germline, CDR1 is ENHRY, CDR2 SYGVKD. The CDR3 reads CAIRRQGPPGYTF. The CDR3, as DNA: TGTGCCATCAGACGACAGGGGCCGCCAGGCTACACCTTC.

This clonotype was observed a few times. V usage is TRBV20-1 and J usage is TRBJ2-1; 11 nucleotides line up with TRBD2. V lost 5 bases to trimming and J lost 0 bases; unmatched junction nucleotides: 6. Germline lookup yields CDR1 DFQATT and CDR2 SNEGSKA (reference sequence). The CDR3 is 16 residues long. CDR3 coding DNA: TGCAGTGCTCGCCGACTAGCGGGAAGCTCCTACAATGAGCAGTTCTTC. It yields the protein CSARRLAGSSYNEQFF.

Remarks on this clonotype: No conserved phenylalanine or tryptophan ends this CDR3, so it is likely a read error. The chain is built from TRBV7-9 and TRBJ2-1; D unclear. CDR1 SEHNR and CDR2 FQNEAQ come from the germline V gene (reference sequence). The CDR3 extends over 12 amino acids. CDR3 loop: CACSLAMNEQFV. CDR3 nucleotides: TGTGCCTGCAGCTTAGCCATGAATGAGCAGTTCGTC.

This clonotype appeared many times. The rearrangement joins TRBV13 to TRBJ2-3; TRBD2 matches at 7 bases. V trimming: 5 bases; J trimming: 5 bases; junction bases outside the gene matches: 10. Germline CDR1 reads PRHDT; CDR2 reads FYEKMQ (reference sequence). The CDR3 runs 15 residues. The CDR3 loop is CASSPLGVAGDTQYF. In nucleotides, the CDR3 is TGTGCCAGCAGCCCCCTGGGGGTAGCGGGAGATACGCAGTATTTT. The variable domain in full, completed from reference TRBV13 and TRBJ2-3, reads AAGVIQSPRHLIKEKRETATLKCYPIPRHDTVYWYQQGPGQDPQFLISFYEKMQSDKGSIPDRFSAQQFSDYHSELNMSSLELGDSALYFCASSPLGVAGDTQYFGPGTRLTVL.

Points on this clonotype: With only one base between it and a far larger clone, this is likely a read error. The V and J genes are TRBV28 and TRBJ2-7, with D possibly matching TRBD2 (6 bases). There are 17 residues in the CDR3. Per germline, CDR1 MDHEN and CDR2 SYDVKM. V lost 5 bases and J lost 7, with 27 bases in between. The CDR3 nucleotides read TGTGCCAGCAGTCGCCCGTGGGGACTTACTACATACAATGAGCAGTACTTC. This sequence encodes CASSRPWGLTTYNEQYF. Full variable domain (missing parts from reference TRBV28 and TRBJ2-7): DVKVTQSSRYLVKRTGEKVFLECVQDMDHENMFWYRQDPGLGLRLIYFSYDVKMKEKGDIPEGYSVSREKKERFSLILESASTNQTSMYLCASSRPWGLTTYNEQYFGPGTRLTVT.

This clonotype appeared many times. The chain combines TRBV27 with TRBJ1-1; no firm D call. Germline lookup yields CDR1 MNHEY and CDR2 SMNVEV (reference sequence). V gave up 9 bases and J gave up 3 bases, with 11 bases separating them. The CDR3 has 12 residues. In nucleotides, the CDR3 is TGTGCCAGTTCAAGTGGGTACACTGAAGCTTTCTTT. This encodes CASSSGYTEAFF.

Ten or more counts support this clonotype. The CDR3 region is CAWSELRSSEQYF. CDR3 sequence (DNA): TGTGCCTGGAGTGAATTGAGGAGTTCCGAGCAGTACTTC. The J gene is TRBJ2-7, the V gene TRBV30; D gene uncertain. Germline CDR1 GTSNPN, CDR2 SVGIG (reference sequence). V gave up 1 base and J gave up 6 bases, with 13 bases separating them. The CDR3 covers 13 residues. The complete variable domain, with remaining parts taken from reference TRBV30 and TRBJ2-7, reads SQTIHQWPATLVQPVGSPLSLECTVEGTSNPNLYWYRQAAGRGLQLLFYSVGIGQISSEVPQNLSASRPQDRQFILSSKKLLLSDSGFYLCAWSELRSSEQYFGPGTRLTVT.

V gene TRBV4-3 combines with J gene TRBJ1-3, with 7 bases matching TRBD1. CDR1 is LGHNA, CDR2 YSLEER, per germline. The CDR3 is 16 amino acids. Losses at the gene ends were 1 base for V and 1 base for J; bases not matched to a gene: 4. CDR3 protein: CASSQALGQSGNTIYF. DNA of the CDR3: TGCGCCAGCAGCCAAGCCCTGGGACAGTCTGGAAACACCATATATTTT.